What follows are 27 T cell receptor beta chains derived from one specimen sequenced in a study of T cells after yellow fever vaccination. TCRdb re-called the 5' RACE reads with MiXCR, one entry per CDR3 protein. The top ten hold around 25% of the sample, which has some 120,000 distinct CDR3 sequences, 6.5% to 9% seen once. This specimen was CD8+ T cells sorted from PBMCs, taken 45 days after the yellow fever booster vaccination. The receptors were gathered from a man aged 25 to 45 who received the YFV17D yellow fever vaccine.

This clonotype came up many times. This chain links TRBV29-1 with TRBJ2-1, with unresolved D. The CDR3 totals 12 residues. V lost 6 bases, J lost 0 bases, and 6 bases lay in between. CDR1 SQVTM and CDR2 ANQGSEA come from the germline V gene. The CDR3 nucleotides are TGCAGCGTCCCCGGCTCCTACAATGAGCAGTTCTTC. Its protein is CSVPGSYNEQFF.

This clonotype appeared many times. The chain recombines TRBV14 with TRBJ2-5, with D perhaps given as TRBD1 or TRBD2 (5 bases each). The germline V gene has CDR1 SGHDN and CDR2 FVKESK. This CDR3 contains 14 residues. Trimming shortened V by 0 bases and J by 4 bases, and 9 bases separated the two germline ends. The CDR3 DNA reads TGTGCCAGCAGCCAAGAGTGGGGGTCAGAGACCCAGTACTTC. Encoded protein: CASSQEWGSETQYF.

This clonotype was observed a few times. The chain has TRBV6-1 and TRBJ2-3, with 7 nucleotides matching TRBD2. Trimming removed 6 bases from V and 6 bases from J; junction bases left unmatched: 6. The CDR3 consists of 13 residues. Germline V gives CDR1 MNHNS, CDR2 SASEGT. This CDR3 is CASRGRAGDTQYF. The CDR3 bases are TGTGCCAGCAGGGGGAGGGCCGGGGATACGCAGTATTTT.

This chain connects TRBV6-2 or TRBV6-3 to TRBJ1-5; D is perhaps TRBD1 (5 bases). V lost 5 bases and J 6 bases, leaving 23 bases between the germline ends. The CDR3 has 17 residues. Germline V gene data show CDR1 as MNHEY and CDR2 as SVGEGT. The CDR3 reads CASSRRGTALIGQPQHF. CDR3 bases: TGTGCCAGCAGTCGCCGCGGGACGGCCCTGATCGGTCAGCCCCAGCATTTT.

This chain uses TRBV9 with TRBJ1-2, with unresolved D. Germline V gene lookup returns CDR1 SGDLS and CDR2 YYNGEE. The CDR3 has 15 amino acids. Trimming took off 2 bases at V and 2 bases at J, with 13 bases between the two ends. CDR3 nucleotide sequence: TGTGCCAGCAGCGTTACGGGAGGAGCCAACTATGGCTACACCTTC. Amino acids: CASSVTGGANYGYTF.

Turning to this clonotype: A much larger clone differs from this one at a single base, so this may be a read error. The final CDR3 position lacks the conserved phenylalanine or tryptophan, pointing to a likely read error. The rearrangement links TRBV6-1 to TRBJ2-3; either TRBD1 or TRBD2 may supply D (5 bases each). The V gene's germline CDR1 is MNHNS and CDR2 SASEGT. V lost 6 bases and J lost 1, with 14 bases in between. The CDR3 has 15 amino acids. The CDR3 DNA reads TGTGCCAGCAGCCGGGGCCCCGGGGGCACAGATACGCAGTATTTA. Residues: CASSRGPGGTDTQYL.

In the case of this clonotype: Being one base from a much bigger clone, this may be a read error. CDR3 sequence reads: CASRVAGAYNEQFF. Here the CDR3 DNA reads TGTGCCAGCAGAGTGGCAGGGGCGTACAATGAGCAGTTCTTC. The rearrangement joins TRBV27 to TRBJ2-1, with a tentative D call TRBD1 (6 bases). The V and J ends lost 6 bases and 4 bases respectively, with 13 bases between them. The CDR3 is 14 residues long. Germline CDR1 and CDR2: MNHEY and SMNVEV (reference sequence).

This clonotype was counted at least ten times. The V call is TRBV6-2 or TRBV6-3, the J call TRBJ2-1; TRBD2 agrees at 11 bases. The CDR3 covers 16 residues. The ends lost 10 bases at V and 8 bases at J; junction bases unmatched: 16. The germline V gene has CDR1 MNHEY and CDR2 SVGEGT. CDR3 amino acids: CATPTATSGAVDEQFF. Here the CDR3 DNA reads TGTGCCACCCCGACCGCGACTAGCGGGGCGGTAGATGAGCAGTTCTTC.

The CDR3: CSVESGRAYEQYF. The CDR3 DNA reads TGCAGCGTCGAAAGCGGGAGGGCCTACGAGCAGTACTTC. The rearrangement uses TRBV29-1 and TRBJ2-7; 10 bases line up with TRBD2. With 6 bases clipped from V and 2 bases from J, the junction kept 4 bases outside the gene matches. CDR3 size: 13 residues. The germline CDR1 and CDR2 sequences are SQVTM and ANQGSEA.

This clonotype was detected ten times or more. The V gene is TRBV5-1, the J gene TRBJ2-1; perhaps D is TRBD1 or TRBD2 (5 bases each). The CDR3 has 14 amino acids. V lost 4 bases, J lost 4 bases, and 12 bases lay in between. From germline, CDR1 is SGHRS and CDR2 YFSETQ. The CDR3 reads CASSGTGQYNEQFF. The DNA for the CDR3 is TGCGCCAGCAGCGGGACCGGGCAGTACAATGAGCAGTTCTTC.

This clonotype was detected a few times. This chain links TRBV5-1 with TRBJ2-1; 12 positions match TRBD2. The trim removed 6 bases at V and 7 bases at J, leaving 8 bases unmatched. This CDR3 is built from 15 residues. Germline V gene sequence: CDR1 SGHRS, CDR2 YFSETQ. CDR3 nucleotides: TGCGCCAGCAACCAGGCTAGCGGGAGGGATAATGAGCAGTTCTTC. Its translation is CASNQASGRDNEQFF.

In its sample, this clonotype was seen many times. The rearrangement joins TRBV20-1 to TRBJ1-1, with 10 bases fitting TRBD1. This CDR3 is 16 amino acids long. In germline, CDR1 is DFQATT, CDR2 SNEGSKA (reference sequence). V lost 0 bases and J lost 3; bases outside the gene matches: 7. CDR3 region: CSARDGGQGPHTEAFF. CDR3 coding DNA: TGCAGTGCTAGAGATGGGGGACAGGGGCCACACACTGAAGCTTTCTTT.

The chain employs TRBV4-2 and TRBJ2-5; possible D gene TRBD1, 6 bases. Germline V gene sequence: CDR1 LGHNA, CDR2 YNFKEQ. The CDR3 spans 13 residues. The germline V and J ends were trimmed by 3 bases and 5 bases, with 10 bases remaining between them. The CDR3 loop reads CASSQGQGETQYF. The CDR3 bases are TGTGCCAGCAGCCAGGGGCAGGGGGAGACCCAGTACTTC.

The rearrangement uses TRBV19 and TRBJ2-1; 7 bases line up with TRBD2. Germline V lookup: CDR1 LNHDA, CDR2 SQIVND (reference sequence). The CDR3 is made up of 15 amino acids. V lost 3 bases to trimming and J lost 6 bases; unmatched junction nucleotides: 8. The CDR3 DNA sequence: TGTGCCAGTAGTATTAGAGCGGGGAACGTCAATGAGCAGTTCTTC. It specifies CASSIRAGNVNEQFF.

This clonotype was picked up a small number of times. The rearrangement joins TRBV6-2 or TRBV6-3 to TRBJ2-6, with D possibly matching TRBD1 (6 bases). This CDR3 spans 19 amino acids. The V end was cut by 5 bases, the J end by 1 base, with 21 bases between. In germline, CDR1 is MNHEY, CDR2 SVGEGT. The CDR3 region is CASSPLEQGPGSGANVLTF. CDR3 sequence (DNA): TGTGCCAGCAGTCCCCTTGAACAGGGCCCAGGGTCTGGGGCCAACGTCCTGACTTTC.

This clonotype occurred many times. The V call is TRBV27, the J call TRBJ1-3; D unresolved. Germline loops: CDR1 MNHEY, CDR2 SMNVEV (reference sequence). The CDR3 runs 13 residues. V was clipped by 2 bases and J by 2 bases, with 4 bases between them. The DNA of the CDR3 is TGTGCCAGCAGTTTAGCTGCTGGAAACACCATATATTTT. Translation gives CASSLAAGNTIYF.

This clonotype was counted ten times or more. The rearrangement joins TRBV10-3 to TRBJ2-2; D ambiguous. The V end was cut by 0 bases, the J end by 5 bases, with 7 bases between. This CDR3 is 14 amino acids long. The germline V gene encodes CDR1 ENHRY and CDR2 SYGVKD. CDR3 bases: TGTGCCATCAGTGAGTCTAGTTATACCGGGGAGCTGTTTTTT. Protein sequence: CAISESSYTGELFF.

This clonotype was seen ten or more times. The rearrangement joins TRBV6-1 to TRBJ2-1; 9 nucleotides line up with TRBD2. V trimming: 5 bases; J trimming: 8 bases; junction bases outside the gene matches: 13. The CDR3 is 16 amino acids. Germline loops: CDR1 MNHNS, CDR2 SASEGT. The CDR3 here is CASSPEGGRVYDEQFF. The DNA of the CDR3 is TGTGCCAGCAGTCCGGAGGGCGGGAGGGTATATGATGAGCAGTTCTTC.

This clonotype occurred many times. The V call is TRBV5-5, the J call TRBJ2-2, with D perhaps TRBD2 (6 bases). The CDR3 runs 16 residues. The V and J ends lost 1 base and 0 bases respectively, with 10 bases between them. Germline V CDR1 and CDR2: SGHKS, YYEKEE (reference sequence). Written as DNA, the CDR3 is TGTGCCAGCAGCTTGCCGGGAGTCACGAACACCGGGGAGCTGTTTTTT. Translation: CASSLPGVTNTGELFF.

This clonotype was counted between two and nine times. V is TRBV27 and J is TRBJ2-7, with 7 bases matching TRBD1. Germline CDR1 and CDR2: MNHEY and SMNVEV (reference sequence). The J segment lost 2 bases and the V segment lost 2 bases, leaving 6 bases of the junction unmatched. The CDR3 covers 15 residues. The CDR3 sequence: CASSLAATGPYEQYF. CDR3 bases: TGTGCCAGCAGTTTAGCCGCGACAGGGCCCTACGAGCAGTACTTC.

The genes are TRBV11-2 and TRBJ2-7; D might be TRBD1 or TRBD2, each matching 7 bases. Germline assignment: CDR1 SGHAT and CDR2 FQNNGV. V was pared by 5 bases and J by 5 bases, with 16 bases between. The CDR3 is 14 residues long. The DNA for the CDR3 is TGTGCCAGCAGCCCGACCAGGGGGGGGAACGAGCAGTACTTC. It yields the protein CASSPTRGGNEQYF.

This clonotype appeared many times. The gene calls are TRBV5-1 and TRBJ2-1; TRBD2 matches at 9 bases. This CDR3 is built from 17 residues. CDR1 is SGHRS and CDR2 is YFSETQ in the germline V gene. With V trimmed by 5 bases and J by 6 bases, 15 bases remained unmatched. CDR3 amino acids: CASSRISAGGPSNEQFF. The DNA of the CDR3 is TGCGCCAGCAGTAGAATTTCCGCGGGAGGGCCCTCCAATGAGCAGTTCTTC. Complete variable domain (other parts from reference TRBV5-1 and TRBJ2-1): KAGVTQTPRYLIKTRGQQVTLSCSPISGHRSVSWYQQTPGQGLQFLFEYFSETQRNKGNFPGRFSGRQFSNSRSEMNVSTLELGDSALYLCASSRISAGGPSNEQFFGPGTRLTVL.

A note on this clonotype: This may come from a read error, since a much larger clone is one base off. The CDR3 nucleotides are TGTGCCTGCAGTTTAGGCTCCAGTGCAGTGAGTCGGTACGAGCAGTACTTC. Translation gives CACSLGSSAVSRYEQYF. The chain couples TRBV2 to TRBJ2-7; D gene ambiguous. CDR3 length equals 17 residues. The germline V gene has CDR1 SNHLY and CDR2 FYNNEI.

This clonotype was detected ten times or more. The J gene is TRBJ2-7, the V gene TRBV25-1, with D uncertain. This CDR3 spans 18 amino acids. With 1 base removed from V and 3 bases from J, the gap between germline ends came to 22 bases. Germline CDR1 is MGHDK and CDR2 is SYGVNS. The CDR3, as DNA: TGTGCCAGCAGTGAATTCCCCTCAACCGAGGCGGATTGCTACGAGCAGTACTTC. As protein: CASSEFPSTEADCYEQYF.

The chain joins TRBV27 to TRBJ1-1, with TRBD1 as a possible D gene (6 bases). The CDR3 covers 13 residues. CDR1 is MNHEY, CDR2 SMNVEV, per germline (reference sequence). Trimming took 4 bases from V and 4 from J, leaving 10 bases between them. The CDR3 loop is CASSSGDGTEAFF. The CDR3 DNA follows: TGTGCCAGCAGTTCAGGGGATGGCACTGAAGCTTTCTTT.

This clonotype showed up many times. CDR3 protein: CASPAWTSTTGELFF. The CDR3 DNA sequence: TGTGCCAGCCCCGCGTGGACCTCGACCACCGGGGAGCTGTTTTTT. This sequence joins TRBV12-3 or TRBV12-4 and TRBJ2-2, with no clear D. The CDR3 has 15 residues. With 8 bases removed from V and 4 bases from J, the gap between germline ends came to 17 bases.

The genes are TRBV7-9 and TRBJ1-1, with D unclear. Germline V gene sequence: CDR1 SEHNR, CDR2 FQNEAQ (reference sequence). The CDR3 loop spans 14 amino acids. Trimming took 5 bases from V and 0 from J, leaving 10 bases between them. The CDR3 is CASSPEEVNTEAFF. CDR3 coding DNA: TGTGCCAGCAGCCCAGAAGAGGTGAACACTGAAGCTTTCTTT.